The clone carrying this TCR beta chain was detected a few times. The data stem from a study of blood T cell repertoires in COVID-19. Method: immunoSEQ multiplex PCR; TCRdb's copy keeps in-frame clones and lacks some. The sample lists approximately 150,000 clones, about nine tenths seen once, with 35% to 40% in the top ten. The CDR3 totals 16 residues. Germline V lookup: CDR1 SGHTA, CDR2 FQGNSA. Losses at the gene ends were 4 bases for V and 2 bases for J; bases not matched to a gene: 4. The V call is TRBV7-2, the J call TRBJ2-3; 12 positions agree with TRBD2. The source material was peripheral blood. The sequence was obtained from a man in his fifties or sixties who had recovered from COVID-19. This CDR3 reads CASSSTSGGDTDTQYF. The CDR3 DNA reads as TGTGCCAGCAGCTCGACTAGCGGGGGCGACACAGATACGCAGTATTTT.